This TCR beta chain was obtained from a study of shared clonotypes between healthy human individuals. J lost 6 bases, V lost 2 bases, and 17 bases had no gene match. CDR1 is SGHAT, CDR2 FQNNGV, per germline. CDR3 length: 19 residues. The naive CD8 population came from CD45RO-negative cells selected for CCR7, without terminally differentiated effector memory CD45RA+ cells. Profiling relied on immunoSEQ multiplex PCR, and the TCRdb table lists in-frame clones only, not all of them. This sample has 2 million to 2.5 million clones, with about 92% found just once. The sequenced sample consisted of naive CD8+ T cells from PBMCs. The V and J genes are TRBV11-2 and TRBJ2-3; 10 bases line up with TRBD2. The receptor comes from a man between 18 and 35 years old in good health. Some clones in this sample may be carry-over from other donors' samples. CDR3: CASSLPVIAGGPSWDTQYF. In DNA, the CDR3 is TGTGCCAGCAGCTTACCCGTCATAGCGGGAGGTCCTTCTTGGGATACGCAGTATTTT.